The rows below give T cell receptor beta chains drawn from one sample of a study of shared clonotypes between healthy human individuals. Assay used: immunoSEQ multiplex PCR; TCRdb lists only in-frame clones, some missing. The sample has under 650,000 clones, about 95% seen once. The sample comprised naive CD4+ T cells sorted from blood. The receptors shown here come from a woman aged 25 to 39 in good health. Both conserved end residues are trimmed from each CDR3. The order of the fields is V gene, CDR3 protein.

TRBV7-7,ASSLSMDHPQF
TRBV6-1,ASSEAGPNEKLF
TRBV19,ASTRGTGNTIY
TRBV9,ASSAQGIEGYT
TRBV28,ASSPRFQPKGDEKLF
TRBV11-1,ASSFWTGRTLGNTEAF
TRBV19,ASSMGRGGHGYT
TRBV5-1,ASTPGGEGNIQY
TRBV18,ASSPPRSTSPVAGNTIY
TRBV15,ATSRNAGTRYTDTQY
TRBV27,ASSSLGAYEQY
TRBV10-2,ASRGEVTDTEAF
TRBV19,ASSQWTGDTEAF
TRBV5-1,ASSGGASTDTQY
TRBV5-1,ASSLGGRTDTQY
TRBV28,ASSSGAKLF
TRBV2,ASSWDRDREWDEQY
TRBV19,ASSIFLEETQY
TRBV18,ASSPPAQETQY
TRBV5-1,ASSLRTSGINNEQF
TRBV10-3,AISEFSGRGQPQH
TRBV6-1,ASSETERGRLRGNTIY
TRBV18,ASSPHPGDEQF
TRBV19,ASSKVEAGQNEQY
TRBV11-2,ASSRSSGRSGNEQF
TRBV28,ASSPPSGELF